This T cell receptor beta chain was profiled in a study of T-cell reconstitution after alpha-beta-depleted transplantation in children (dated by TCRdb to about 2016). Background for the entire study: The study quantitatively tracked T-cell immune reconstitution after TCRalphabeta/CD19-depleted allogeneic hematopoietic cell transplantation in children using TCR repertoire profiling.

In regard to this clonotype: It has no known antigen specificity. Per-base qualities were not stored, and no clone one base away is much larger.

The treatment or condition label of this sample denotes: allogeneic hematopoietic cell transplantation with graft depleted of TCRalphabeta T cells and CD19 B cells. The children who served as transplant recipients had been given grafts of TCRalphabeta/CD19-depleted allogeneic hematopoietic cells. Here is what the overall study found, with its caveats: Over the following months the frequencies of hyperexpanded clones went down, and after one year T-cell counts and TCRbeta diversity were mostly credited to newly produced T cells. In some patients, the high TCRbeta diversity seen at day 60 was put down to recipient T cells and intrathymic progenitors that had survived conditioning. The apparently early recovery of alphabetaT-cell counts about two months after transplant reportedly depended on only several hundred rapidly expanded clones that came from non-depleted graft cells.

Preparation of the library involved PCR. Instrument on record: Illumina HiSeq 2500. Molecular barcoding was employed in the preparation of TCR libraries, with unique molecular identifiers being used to normalize TCRbeta repertoire quantification. TCRdb passed the public sequencing reads through fastp at Q25 and MiXCR, retaining productive beta sequences. Rows are unified per CDR3 protein, each entry keeping the most common DNA and genes. This sample has roughly 74,000 distinct CDR3 sequences in its table, and 15% to 20% of those were observed once. The ten top clones hold roughly half of the sample. Sample: PBMCs, mostly from graft donor cells, taken 360 days after TCRalphabeta/CD19-depleted stem cell transplant. This sequence was found in a male patient aged 2-10 years who had a stem cell transplant for acute lymphoblastic leukemia, so the T cells may come from the graft donor.

In nucleotide form, the sequence is TGTGCCAGCAGCTTAGATCAACCGGGGGCCCAAGAGACCCAGTACTTC. It encodes CASSLDQPGAQETQYF. The rearranged chain carries TRBV11-3 and TRBJ2-5; the D call is possibly TRBD1 or TRBD2, each sharing 6 bases. The CDR3 numbers 16 residues from cysteine through phenylalanine. CDR3 DNA only is kept here, 48 bases in frame from base 1. Cut back by 0 bases and 1 base, the V and J ends lie 12 bases apart. Via the germline V gene, CDR1 is SGHNT and CDR2 YENEEA.